This T cell receptor beta chain derives from a study of identical twins. TCRdb reanalysed the 5' RACE reads using MiXCR and keeps one entry per CDR3 protein. This table holds roughly 630,000 distinct CDR3 sequences, just over 7% found once. As regards this clonotype: The antigen remains undetermined.

Findings of the study overall: Cord blood's abundant beta clonotypes had fewer insertions, unlike memory repertoires. Diverse VJ usage suggested most zero-insertion clonotypes were not invariant T cells.

Germline V gene data show CDR1 as SGHRS and CDR2 as YFSETQ. The J segment lost 2 bases and the V segment lost 4 bases, leaving 5 bases of the junction unmatched. The CDR3 covers 15 residues. This sample was also put to use in a study of yellow fever vaccine responses in identical twins.

Sequenced input: PBMCs. This receptor was obtained from a woman aged 18-29 years in good health. The V gene is TRBV5-1, the J gene TRBJ2-3; the match to TRBD1 covers 9 bases. This CDR3 is CASSPDRGPTDTQYF. For the CDR3, the DNA is TGCGCCAGCAGCCCGGACAGGGGACCCACAGATACGCAGTATTTT.